This T cell receptor beta chain was identified during a study of T cell responses to AZD1222 COVID-19 vaccine. This CDR3 has 16 residues. CDR1 is GTSNPN, CDR2 SVGIG, per germline (reference sequence). Trimming took 5 bases from V and 3 from J, leaving 21 bases between them. Clones were sequenced by immunoSEQ multiplex PCR, and TCRdb holds only the in-frame ones, with some missing. The sample lists 250,000 to 300,000 clones, almost 95% occurring once. The starting material was peripheral blood, obtained 28 days after the second AZD1222 dose. The TCR comes from an adult who received the AZD1222 COVID-19 vaccine. The rearrangement joins TRBV30 to TRBJ2-3, with D unresolved. CDR3 coding DNA: TGTGCCTGGTCAACTTGGGTAGGGAAGGTGACAGATACGCAGTATTTT. Translating gives CAWSTWVGKVTDTQYF.